This T cell receptor beta chain is from a study of T cell responses to AZD1222 COVID-19 vaccine. Overall study context: Pooling of second doses given at about 4 or about 12 weeks was done. Findings of the study overall: White British ancestry dominated among donors, who included more females, and clonal diversity was possibly underestimated. Vaccination with two AZD1222 doses was followed by a rise in Spike-specific TCR breadth and depth. Repertoires were obtained solely post-peak T cell response.

A word on this clone: Its antigen is unidentified.

There are 17 residues in the CDR3. V lost 4 bases to trimming and J lost 8 bases; unmatched junction nucleotides: 16. Germline CDR1 reads SGHRS; CDR2 reads YFSETQ. Method: immunoSEQ multiplex PCR; TCRdb's copy keeps in-frame clones and lacks some. This table holds about 100,000 clones, roughly 84% found once. This chain joins TRBV5-1 and TRBJ2-1; 9 bases agree with TRBD2. The sequence derives from an adult in good health. The sample consisted of peripheral blood, taken on day 0 of AZD1222 vaccination. CDR3 loop: CASSPRFSGREVDEQFF. Written as DNA, the CDR3 is TGCGCCAGCAGCCCCCGTTTTAGCGGGAGAGAGGTCGATGAGCAGTTCTTC.